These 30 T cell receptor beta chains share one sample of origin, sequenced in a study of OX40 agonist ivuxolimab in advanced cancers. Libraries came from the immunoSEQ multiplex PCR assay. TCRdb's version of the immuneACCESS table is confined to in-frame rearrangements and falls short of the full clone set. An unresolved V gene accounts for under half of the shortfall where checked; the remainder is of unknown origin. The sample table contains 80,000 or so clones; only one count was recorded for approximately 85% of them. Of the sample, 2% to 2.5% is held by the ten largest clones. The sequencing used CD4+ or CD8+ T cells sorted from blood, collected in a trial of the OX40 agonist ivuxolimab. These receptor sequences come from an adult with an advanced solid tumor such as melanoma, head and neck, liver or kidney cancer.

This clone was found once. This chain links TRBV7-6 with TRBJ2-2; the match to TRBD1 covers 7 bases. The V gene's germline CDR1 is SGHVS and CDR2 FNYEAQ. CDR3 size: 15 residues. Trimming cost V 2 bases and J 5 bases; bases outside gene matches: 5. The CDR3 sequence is CASSLMTGRTGELFF. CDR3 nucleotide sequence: TGTGCCAGCAGCTTAATGACAGGGCGAACCGGGGAGCTGTTTTTT.

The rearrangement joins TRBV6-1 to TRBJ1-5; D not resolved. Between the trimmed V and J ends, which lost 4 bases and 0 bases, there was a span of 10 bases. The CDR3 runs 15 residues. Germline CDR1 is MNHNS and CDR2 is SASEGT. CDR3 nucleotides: TGTGCCAGCAGTGTACAGACGTATAGCAATCAGCCCCAGCATTTT. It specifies CASSVQTYSNQPQHF.

This CDR3 is CAWSIGATATNEKLFF. The CDR3 DNA follows: TGTGCCTGGAGCATTGGGGCCACGGCAACTAATGAAAAACTGTTTTTT. The chain uses TRBV30 and TRBJ1-4; possible D gene TRBD1, 5 bases. Germline V gene sequence: CDR1 GTSNPN, CDR2 SVGIG (reference sequence). There are 16 residues in the CDR3. The V end lost 3 bases, the J end lost 0 bases, and 14 bases lay between the germline ends.

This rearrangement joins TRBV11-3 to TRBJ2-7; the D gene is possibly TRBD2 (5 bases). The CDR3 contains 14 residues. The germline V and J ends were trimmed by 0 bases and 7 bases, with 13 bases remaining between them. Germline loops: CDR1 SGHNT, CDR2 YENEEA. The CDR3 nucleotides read TGTGCCAGCAGCTTAGAGGCGGGCGCGATTGAGCAGTACTTC. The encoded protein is CASSLEAGAIEQYF.

The CDR3 reads CASRDTANYGYTF. The DNA of the CDR3 is TGTGCCAGCCGGGACACAGCTAACTATGGCTACACCTTC. The chain recombines TRBV6-6 with TRBJ1-2; tentatively, D is TRBD1 (6 bases). CDR3 length equals 13 residues. Germline V gene sequence: CDR1 MNHNY, CDR2 SVGAGI (reference sequence). Trimming removed 8 bases from V and 0 bases from J, with 10 bases in between.

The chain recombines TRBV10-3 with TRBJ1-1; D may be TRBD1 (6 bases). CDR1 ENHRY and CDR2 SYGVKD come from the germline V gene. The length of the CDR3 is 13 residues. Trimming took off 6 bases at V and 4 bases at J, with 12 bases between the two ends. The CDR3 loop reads CAIRGAGGTEAFF. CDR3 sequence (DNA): TGTGCCATCAGGGGGGCGGGAGGCACTGAAGCTTTCTTT.

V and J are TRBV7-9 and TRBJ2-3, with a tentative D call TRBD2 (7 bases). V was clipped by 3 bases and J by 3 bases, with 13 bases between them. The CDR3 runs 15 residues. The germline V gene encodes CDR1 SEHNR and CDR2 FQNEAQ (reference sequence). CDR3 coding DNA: TGTGCCAGCAGCTTCGGGGGGCGGGTGACAGATACGCAGTATTTT. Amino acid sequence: CASSFGGRVTDTQYF.

CDR3 loop: CASSQNSHSNQPQHF. The CDR3 region has the DNA TGCGCCAGCAGCCAAAATTCCCATAGCAATCAGCCCCAGCATTTT. V and J are TRBV4-3 and TRBJ1-5; D gene unclear. The V end lost 2 bases, the J end lost 0 bases, and 8 bases lay between the germline ends. Germline assignment: CDR1 LGHNA and CDR2 YSLEER. The CDR3 is 15 residues long.

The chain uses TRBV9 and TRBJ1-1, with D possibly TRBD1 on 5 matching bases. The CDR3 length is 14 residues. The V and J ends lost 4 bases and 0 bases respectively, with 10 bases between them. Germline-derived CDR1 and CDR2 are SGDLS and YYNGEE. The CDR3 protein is CASSFRELNTEAFF. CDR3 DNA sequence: TGTGCCAGCAGCTTCAGGGAATTGAACACTGAAGCTTTCTTT. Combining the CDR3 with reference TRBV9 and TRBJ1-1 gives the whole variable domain DSGVTQTPKHLITATGQRVTLRCSPRSGDLSVYWYQQSLDQGLQFLIQYYNGEERAKGNILERFSAQQFPDLHSELNLSSLELGDSALYFCASSFRELNTEAFFGQGTRLTVV.

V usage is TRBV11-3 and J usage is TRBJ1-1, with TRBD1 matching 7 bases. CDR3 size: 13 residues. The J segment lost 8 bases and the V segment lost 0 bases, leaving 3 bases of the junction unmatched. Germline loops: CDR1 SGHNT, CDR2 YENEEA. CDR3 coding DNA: TGTGCCAGCAGCTTAGATAGGGACAGAGAAGCTTTCTTT. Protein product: CASSLDRDREAFF.

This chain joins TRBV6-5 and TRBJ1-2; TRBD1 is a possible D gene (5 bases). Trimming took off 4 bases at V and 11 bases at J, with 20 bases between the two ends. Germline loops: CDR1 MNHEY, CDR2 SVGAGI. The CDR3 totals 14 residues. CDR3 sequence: CASSLSGTLVGYTF. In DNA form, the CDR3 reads TGTGCCAGCAGTTTATCCGGGACTCTCGTCGGGTACACCTTC.

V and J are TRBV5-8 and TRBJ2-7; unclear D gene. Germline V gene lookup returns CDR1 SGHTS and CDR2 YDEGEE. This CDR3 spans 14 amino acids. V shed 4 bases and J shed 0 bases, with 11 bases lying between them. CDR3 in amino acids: CASSPDPSSYEQYF. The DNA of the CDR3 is TGTGCCAGCAGCCCGGACCCGAGCTCCTACGAGCAGTACTTC. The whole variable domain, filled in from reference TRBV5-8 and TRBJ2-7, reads EAGVTQSPTHLIKTRGQQATLRCSPISGHTSVYWYQQALGLGLQFLLWYDEGEERNRGNFPPRFSGRQFPNYSSELNVNALELEDSALYLCASSPDPSSYEQYFGPGTRLTVT.

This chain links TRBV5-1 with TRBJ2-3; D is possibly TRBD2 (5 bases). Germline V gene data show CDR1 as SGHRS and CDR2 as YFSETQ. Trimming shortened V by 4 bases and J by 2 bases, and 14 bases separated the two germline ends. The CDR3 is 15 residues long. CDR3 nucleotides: TGCGCCAGCAGCCCGGTCCCCGGGGTCACAGATACGCAGTATTTT. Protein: CASSPVPGVTDTQYF.

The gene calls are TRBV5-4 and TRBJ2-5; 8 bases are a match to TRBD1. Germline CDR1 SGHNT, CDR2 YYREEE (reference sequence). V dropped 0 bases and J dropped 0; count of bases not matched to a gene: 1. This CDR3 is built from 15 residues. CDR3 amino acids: CASSLGTGYQETQYF. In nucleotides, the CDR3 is TGTGCCAGCAGCTTGGGGACAGGGTACCAAGAGACCCAGTACTTC.

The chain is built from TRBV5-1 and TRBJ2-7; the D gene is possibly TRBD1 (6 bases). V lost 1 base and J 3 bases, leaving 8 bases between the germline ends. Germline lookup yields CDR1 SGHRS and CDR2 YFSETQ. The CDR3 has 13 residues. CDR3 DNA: TGCGCCAGCAGCTTGCGCAGGGGCTACGAGCAGTACTTC. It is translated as CASSLRRGYEQYF.

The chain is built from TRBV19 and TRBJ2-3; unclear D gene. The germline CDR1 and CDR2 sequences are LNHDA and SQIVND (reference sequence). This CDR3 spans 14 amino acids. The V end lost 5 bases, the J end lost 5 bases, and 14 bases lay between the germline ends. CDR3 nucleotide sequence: TGTGCCAGTAGTCGGCAGGACGGAGAAGATACGCAGTATTTT. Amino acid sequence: CASSRQDGEDTQYF.

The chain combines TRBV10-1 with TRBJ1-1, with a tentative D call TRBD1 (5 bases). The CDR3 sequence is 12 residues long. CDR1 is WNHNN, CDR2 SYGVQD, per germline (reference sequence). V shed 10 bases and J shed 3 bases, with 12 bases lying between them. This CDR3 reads CATGAEYTEAFF. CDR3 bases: TGCGCCACCGGGGCTGAGTACACTGAAGCTTTCTTT.

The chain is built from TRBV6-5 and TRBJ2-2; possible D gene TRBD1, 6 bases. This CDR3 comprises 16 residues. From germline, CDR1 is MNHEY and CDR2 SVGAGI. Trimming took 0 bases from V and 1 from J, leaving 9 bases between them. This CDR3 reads CASSYSGHGNTGELFF. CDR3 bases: TGTGCCAGCAGTTACTCGGGACACGGGAACACCGGGGAGCTGTTTTTT.

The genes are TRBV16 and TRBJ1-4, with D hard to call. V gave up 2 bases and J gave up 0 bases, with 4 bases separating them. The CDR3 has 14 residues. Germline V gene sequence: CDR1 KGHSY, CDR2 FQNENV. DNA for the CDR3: TGTGCCAGCAGCCAAAGGGCAACTAATGAAAAACTGTTTTTT. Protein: CASSQRATNEKLFF.

This CDR3 is CASRVTGTAYGYTF. The DNA for the CDR3 is TGTGCCAGCAGAGTCACAGGGACCGCCTATGGCTACACCTTC. The genes are TRBV2 and TRBJ1-2; TRBD1 is a possible D gene (6 bases). The V gene lost 6 bases and the J gene lost 4 bases, with 15 bases spanning the gap. Germline CDR1 and CDR2: SNHLY and FYNNEI. The CDR3 consists of 14 residues.

The DNA for the CDR3 is TGTGCCAGCAGCCAAGAACAGGCAACGGCTCCCCGGGGTGAGCAGTTCTTC. It translates to CASSQEQATAPRGEQFF. The chain is built from TRBV4-2 and TRBJ2-1; the D gene could be TRBD1 or TRBD2 (5 bases each). The CDR3 consists of 17 residues. V was cut by 0 bases and J by 9 bases, with 21 bases left in between. CDR1 and CDR2 (germline): LGHNA, YNFKEQ.

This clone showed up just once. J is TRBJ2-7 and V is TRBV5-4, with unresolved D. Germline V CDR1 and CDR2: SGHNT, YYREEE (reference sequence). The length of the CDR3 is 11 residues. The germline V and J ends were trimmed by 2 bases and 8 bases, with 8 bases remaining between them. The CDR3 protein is CASSFSEKQYF. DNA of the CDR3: TGTGCCAGCAGCTTTTCAGAGAAGCAGTACTTC.

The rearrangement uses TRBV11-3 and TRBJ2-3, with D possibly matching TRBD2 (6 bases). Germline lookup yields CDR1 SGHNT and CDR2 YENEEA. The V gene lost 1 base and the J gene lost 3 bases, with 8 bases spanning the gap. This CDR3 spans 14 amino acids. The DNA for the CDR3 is TGTGCCAGCAGCTTAGGACTAGAGACAGATACGCAGTATTTT. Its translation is CASSLGLETDTQYF.

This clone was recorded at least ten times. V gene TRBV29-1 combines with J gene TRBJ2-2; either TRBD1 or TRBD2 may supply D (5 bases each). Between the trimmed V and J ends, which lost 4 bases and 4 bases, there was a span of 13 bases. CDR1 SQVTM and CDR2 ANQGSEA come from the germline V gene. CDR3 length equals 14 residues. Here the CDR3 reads CSVAIQDSTGELFF. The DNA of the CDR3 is TGCAGCGTTGCGATACAGGACTCCACCGGGGAGCTGTTTTTT.

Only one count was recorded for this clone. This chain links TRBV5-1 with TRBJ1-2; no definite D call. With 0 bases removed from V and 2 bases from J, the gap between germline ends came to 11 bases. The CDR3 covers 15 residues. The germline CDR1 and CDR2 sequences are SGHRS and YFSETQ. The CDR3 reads CASSLGSGVNYGYTF. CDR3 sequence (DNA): TGCGCCAGCAGCTTGGGTTCCGGCGTGAACTATGGCTACACCTTC.

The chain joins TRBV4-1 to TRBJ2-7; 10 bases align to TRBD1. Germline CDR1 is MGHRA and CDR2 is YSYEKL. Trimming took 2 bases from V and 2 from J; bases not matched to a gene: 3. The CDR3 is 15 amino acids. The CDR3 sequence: CASSQRDRGPYEQYF. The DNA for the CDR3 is TGCGCCAGCAGCCAACGTGACAGGGGGCCCTACGAGCAGTACTTC.

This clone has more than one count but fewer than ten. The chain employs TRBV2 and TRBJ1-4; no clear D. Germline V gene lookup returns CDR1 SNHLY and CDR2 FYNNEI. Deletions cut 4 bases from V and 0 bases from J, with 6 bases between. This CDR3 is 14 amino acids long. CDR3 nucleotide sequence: TGTGCCAGCAGTGTTACAACAACTAATGAAAAACTGTTTTTT. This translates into CASSVTTTNEKLFF.

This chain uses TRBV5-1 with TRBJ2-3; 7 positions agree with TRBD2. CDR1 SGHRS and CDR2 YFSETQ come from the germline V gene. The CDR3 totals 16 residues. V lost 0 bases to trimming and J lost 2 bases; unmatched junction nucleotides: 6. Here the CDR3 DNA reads TGCGCCAGCAGCTTGGCCCCCAGCGGGGCCACAGATACGCAGTATTTT. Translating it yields CASSLAPSGATDTQYF. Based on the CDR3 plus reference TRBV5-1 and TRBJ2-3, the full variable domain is KAGVTQTPRYLIKTRGQQVTLSCSPISGHRSVSWYQQTPGQGLQFLFEYFSETQRNKGNFPGRFSGRQFSNSRSEMNVSTLELGDSALYLCASSLAPSGATDTQYFGPGTRLTVL.

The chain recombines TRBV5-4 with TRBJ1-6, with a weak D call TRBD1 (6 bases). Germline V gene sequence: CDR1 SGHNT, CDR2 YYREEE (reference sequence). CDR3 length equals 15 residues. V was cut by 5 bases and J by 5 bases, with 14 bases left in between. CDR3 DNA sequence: TGTGCCAGCAGGATTGACAGGTTTCATAATTCACCCCTCCACTTT. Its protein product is CASRIDRFHNSPLHF.

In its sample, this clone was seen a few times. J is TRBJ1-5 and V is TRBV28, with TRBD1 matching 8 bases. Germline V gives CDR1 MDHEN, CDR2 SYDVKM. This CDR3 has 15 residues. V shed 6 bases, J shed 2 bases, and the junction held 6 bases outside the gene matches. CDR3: CASRSTGGGNQPQHF. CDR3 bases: TGTGCCAGCAGATCCACAGGGGGAGGCAATCAGCCCCAGCATTTT.